This is a list of T cell receptor beta chains from one sample in a study of cytomegalovirus exposure and HLA in healthy donors. Using immunoSEQ multiplex PCR, the repertoire was profiled, and TCRdb retains in-frame clones only, with some absent. Of some 150,000 clones listed, 79% are singletons. Sequencing input: PBMCs. These receptors all come from a human donor in good health. Both conserved end residues are part of each CDR3.

v_gene	j_gene	CDR3aa
TRBV6-5	TRBJ1-1	CASRLTGATEAFF
TRBV2	TRBJ1-1	CASSGGAFGEAFF
TRBV6-1	TRBJ1-1	CASSEGTANTEAFF
TRBV30	TRBJ1-1	CAWTPKTAWTTEAFF
TRBV7-8	TRBJ1-5	CASSLTLRSNQPQHF
TRBV5-6	TRBJ2-7	CASSYRPEEQYF
TRBV2	TRBJ2-7	CASWEDPYEQYF
TRBV29-1	TRBJ2-5	CSVEDGRAGDETQYF
TRBV2	TRBJ1-2	CASSPRLGTDLPGGGYTF
TRBV7-9	TRBJ2-7	CASSLVQGSEQYF
TRBV30	TRBJ2-1	CAWSVLAGGHSYNEQFF
TRBV28	TRBJ1-1	CASSYYQGKTTEAFF
TRBV18	TRBJ2-7	CASSPGQGVSEQYF
TRBV6-1	TRBJ2-5	CASSPHGGPGETQYF
TRBV7-2	TRBJ2-5	CASSPGQAYQETQYF
TRBV29-1	TRBJ1-1	CSVEEGANTEAFF
TRBV4-3	TRBJ1-4	CASSQDPGGYPGKLFF
TRBV7-2	TRBJ1-2	CASSLAGTDNYGYTF
TRBV10-3	TRBJ2-7	CAISESPGTYEQYF
TRBV13	TRBJ2-7	CASSPRTGKSYEQYF
TRBV7-9	TRBJ2-1	CASSLYDNEQFF
TRBV6-5	TRBJ2-5	CASSSSGGRMETQYF
TRBV19	TRBJ1-3	CASSIDGSSGNTIYF
TRBV13	TRBJ2-7	CASSLLGTGGYEQYF
TRBV29-1	TRBJ1-1	CSVGPGGGNTEAFF
TRBV11-2	TRBJ1-1	CASSRGQGGENTEAFF
TRBV6-5	TRBJ2-1	CASSYTRLLSYNEQFF
TRBV15	TRBJ1-4	CATSRDQPGGLNEKLFF
TRBV15	TRBJ2-6	CATSRDQTGANVLTF
TRBV7-9	TRBJ2-7	CASSLAASARSSYEQYF
TRBV6-6	TRBJ1-1	CASRDRGRTEAFF
TRBV4-3	TRBJ2-7	CANSTSGRDYEQYF
TRBV4-1	TRBJ1-2	CASSQWFAGAINYGYTF
TRBV10-3	TRBJ1-5	CAISEDGVQPQHF
TRBV2	TRBJ1-2	CASIILPTGTYGYTF
TRBV28	TRBJ2-1	CAHGGTNQNEQFF
TRBV4-2	TRBJ2-1	CASSQVVSVRRAFYNEQFF
TRBV4-1	TRBJ2-2	CASSQVLAGLSTGELFF
TRBV2	TRBJ1-2	CASSEAWGGGYTF
TRBV7-2	TRBJ2-5	CASSSGLQETQYF
TRBV5-5	TRBJ1-5	CASHTGINQPQHF
TRBV28	TRBJ2-1	CASSYSRDRTNEQFF
TRBV28	TRBJ2-1	CASSFALAGVGALKYNEQFF
TRBV2	TRBJ1-2	CAGRQGPRGYTF
TRBV7-3	TRBJ2-3	CASSLRVNADTQYF
TRBV2	TRBJ2-2	CASSEISGQVGGELFF
TRBV6-6	TRBJ2-3	CASSPPGTSTDTQYF
TRBV9	TRBJ2-3	CASSVVASGSTDTQYF
TRBV19	TRBJ2-2	CASSTTGATGELFF
TRBV15	TRBJ2-7	CATSNRWETGGSYEQYF
TRBV7-9	TRBJ2-1	CASSLVAGTAGNEQFF